This entry is about one T cell receptor beta chain. Its antigen is not identified. Sequencing was performed with immunoSEQ multiplex PCR; in TCRdb, only in-frame clones are kept and a portion is missing. The sample lists around 29,000 clones, more than 85% occurring once. This specimen comes from a study of OX40 agonist ivuxolimab in advanced cancers. Study as a whole: Patients treated during dose escalation were battling hepatocellular carcinoma, melanoma, renal cell or head and neck cancer. Partial responses were observed in three patients, of whom one had hepatocellular carcinoma and two had cutaneous melanoma.

Prior autoimmune disease or systemic immunosuppression barred patients. Study-wide results and caveats: CD4+ and CD8+ T cells in blood underwent clonal expansion by week 6 at 0.1 to 3.0 mg/kg.

This sample comprised CD4+ or CD8+ T cells sorted from blood, obtained in a trial of the OX40 agonist ivuxolimab. The sequence derives from an adult with an advanced solid tumor such as melanoma, head and neck, liver or kidney cancer.

CDR3 sequence: CSVVVTESEAFF. The CDR3 DNA reads TGCAGCGTTGTGGTTACAGAATCTGAAGCTTTCTTT. V gene TRBV29-1 combines with J gene TRBJ1-1, with no clear D. Germline values: CDR1 SQVTM, CDR2 ANQGSEA. V was trimmed by 4 bases and J by 6 bases, leaving 12 bases between them. The CDR3 consists of 12 residues.